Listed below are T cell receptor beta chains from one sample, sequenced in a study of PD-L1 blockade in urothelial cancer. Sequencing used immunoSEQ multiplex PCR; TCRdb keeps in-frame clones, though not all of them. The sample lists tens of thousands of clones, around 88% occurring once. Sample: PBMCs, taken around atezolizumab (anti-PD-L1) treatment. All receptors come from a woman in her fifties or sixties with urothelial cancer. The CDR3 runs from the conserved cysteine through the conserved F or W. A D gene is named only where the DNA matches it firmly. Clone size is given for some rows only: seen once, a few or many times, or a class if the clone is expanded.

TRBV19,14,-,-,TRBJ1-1,CASSLSPGYTEAFF,TGTGCCAGTAGCCTATCCCCGGGATACACTGAAGCTTTCTTT
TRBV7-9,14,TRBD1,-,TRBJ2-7,CASSSGTGPYEQYF,TGTGCCAGCAGTTCCGGGACAGGACCCTACGAGCAGTACTTC
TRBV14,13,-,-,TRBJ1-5,CASSQTYNQPQHF,TGTGCCAGCAGCCAGACATACAATCAGCCCCAGCATTTT
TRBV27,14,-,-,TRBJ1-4,CASSPDLFNEKLFF,TGTGCCAGCAGTCCAGATCTTTTTAATGAAAAACTGTTTTTT
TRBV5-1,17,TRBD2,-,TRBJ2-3,CASSLPLAASSTDTQYF,TGCGCCAGCAGCTTACCCCTAGCGGCCTCTAGCACAGATACGCAGTATTTT
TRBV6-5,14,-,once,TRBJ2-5,CASSTLDRWETQYF,TGTGCCAGCAGTACTTTAGACAGGTGGGAGACCCAGTACTTC
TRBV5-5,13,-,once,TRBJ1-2,CASSPDRSNGYTF,TGTGCCAGCAGCCCAGACAGGTCCAATGGCTACACCTTC
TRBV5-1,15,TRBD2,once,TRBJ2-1,CASSSGLAGGAEQFF,TGCGCCAGCAGCTCGGGACTAGCGGGAGGGGCTGAGCAGTTCTTC
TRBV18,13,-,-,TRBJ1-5,CASSTGRNQPQHF,TGTGCCAGCTCTACAGGGCGAAATCAGCCCCAGCATTTT
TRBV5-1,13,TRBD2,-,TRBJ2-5,CASSLAGDETQYF,TGCGCCAGCAGCTTAGCGGGAGACGAGACCCAGTACTTC
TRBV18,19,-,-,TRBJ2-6,CASSPMGAPSGSGANVLTF,TGTGCCAGCTCACCAATGGGGGCGCCTTCTGGCTCTGGGGCCAACGTCCTGACTTTC
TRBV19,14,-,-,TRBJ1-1,CASSARGGNTEAFF,TGTGCCAGTAGCGCCAGGGGTGGGAACACTGAAGCTTTCTTT
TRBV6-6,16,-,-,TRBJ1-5,CASSYGQGYSNQPQHF,TGTGCCAGCAGTTACGGTCAGGGATATAGCAATCAGCCCCAGCATTTT
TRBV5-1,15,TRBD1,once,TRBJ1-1,CASSGTGVSGTEAFF,TGCGCCAGTTCCGGGACAGGGGTTTCGGGGACTGAAGCTTTCTTT
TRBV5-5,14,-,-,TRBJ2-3,CASSPRGSTDTQYF,TGTGCCAGCAGTCCTCGGGGTAGCACAGATACGCAGTATTTT
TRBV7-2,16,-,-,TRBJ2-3,CASSPDSSRGTDTQYF,TGTGCCAGCAGCCCGGACAGCTCTAGGGGCACAGATACGCAGTATTTT
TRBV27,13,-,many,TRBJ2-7,CASSLGLPYEQYF,TGTGCCAGCAGTTTAGGACTTCCCTACGAGCAGTACTTC